This T cell receptor beta chain was captured by sequencing in a study of cytomegalovirus exposure and HLA in healthy donors. The V end was cut by 5 bases, the J end by 10 bases, with 8 bases between. This CDR3 has 11 amino acids. CDR1 and CDR2 from the germline V gene are KGHSH and LQKENI. A multiplex PCR was run with 60 Vbeta primers and 13 Jbeta primers. Profiled with immunoSEQ multiplex PCR; TCRdb holds only in-frame clones, not every one. The sample has 95,000 to 120,000 clones, 70% to 85% seen once. This TCR derives from a young woman in good health and CMV-seronegative. V is TRBV18 and J is TRBJ2-2; D not resolved. Sequencing was performed on PBMCs. CDR3 amino acids: CASSVRQELFF. DNA for the CDR3: TGTGCCAGCTCAGTTCGACAGGAGCTGTTTTTT.